This entry lists 32 T cell receptor beta chains sequenced from one sample in a study of blood T cell repertoires in COVID-19 (dated by TCRdb to the early 2020s). Library method: the immunoSEQ multiplex PCR assay. TCRdb stores this immuneACCESS table with in-frame sequences only. Part of the clones is absent; in the studies checked, under half of the shortfall reflects unresolved V genes, and no reason is known for the rest. For this sample there are some 140,000 clones; roughly 80% appear just once. The leading ten clones occupy 1.4% of the sample. Sequencing was carried out using peripheral blood. The receptor set was obtained from a man aged 55-75 years with acute or convalescent COVID-19.

The chain is built from TRBV7-9 and TRBJ1-6, with 7 bases fitting TRBD1. Germline loops: CDR1 SEHNR, CDR2 FQNEAQ (reference sequence). CDR3 length: 15 residues. V lost 1 base, J lost 10 bases, and 7 bases stayed unmatched. The CDR3 coding sequence is TGTGCCAGCAGCTTAGGAGGGGGCGGTGGATCACCCCTCCACTTT. Protein sequence: CASSLGGGGGSPLHF.

In DNA, the CDR3 is TGTGCCAGCAGCCCATACGGGAAATCCATGGCCAAAAACATTCAGTACTTC. Translating gives CASSPYGKSMAKNIQYF. The rearrangement links TRBV5-6 to TRBJ2-4, with D perhaps matching TRBD2 (5 bases). V was cut by 4 bases and J by 1 base, with 18 bases left in between. The CDR3 is 17 amino acids. In germline, CDR1 is SGHDT, CDR2 YYEEEE.

The chain uses TRBV18 and TRBJ2-5; TRBD2 aligns across 15 bases. This CDR3 has 18 residues. Germline CDR1 KGHSH, CDR2 LQKENI. After removal of 1 base from V and 4 bases from J, the junction contained 7 bases not matched to a gene. As DNA, the CDR3 is TGTGCCAGCTCACCACAAAGGACTAGCGGGAGGGTCGGAGAGACCCAGTACTTC. This encodes CASSPQRTSGRVGETQYF.

This rearrangement joins TRBV5-1 to TRBJ2-5; D gene uncertain. With 4 bases removed from V and 4 bases from J, the gap between germline ends came to 14 bases. The CDR3 length is 14 residues. Germline values: CDR1 SGHRS, CDR2 YFSETQ. CDR3 protein: CASSITLPGETQYF. In nucleotides, the CDR3 is TGCGCCAGCAGCATTACTTTACCGGGAGAGACCCAGTACTTC.

The J gene is TRBJ2-5, the V gene TRBV9; 7 bases are shared with TRBD1. CDR1 is SGDLS, CDR2 YYNGEE, per germline. CDR3 length: 16 amino acids. Unmatched junction bases numbered 7, after V lost 1 base and J lost 1 base. The CDR3 is CASSVSLQGVQETQYF. The CDR3 DNA is TGTGCCAGCAGCGTAAGTCTCCAGGGGGTCCAAGAGACCCAGTACTTC. The whole variable domain, filled in from reference TRBV9 and TRBJ2-5, reads DSGVTQTPKHLITATGQRVTLRCSPRSGDLSVYWYQQSLDQGLQFLIQYYNGEERAKGNILERFSAQQFPDLHSELNLSSLELGDSALYFCASSVSLQGVQETQYFGPGTRLLVL.

This clone was observed once. This chain joins TRBV5-6 and TRBJ2-1, with a possible D match to TRBD2 (6 bases). This CDR3 contains 12 residues. Per the germline V gene, CDR1 is SGHDT and CDR2 is YYEEEE. The V end was cut by 4 bases, the J end by 9 bases, with 11 bases between. CDR3 nucleotides: TGTGCCAGCAGCCCCCAGGGAGGTGAGCAGTTCTTC. It codes for CASSPQGGEQFF.

V usage is TRBV10-3 and J usage is TRBJ2-6, with 9 bases that match TRBD2. The V segment lost 4 bases and the J segment 0 bases; nucleotides outside the gene matches: 4. The CDR3 sequence is 17 residues long. Germline V gene lookup returns CDR1 ENHRY and CDR2 SYGVKD. CDR3: CAISALAGNSGANVLTF. The CDR3 nucleotides read TGTGCCATCAGTGCTCTAGCGGGAAACTCTGGGGCCAACGTCCTGACTTTC.

This clone showed up just a few times. The CDR3 protein is CASRYSTEGSEQYF. The DNA for the CDR3 is TGTGCCAGCAGGTACAGTACGGAGGGAAGCGAGCAGTACTTC. The V call is TRBV3-1 (or the pseudogene TRBV3-2), the J call TRBJ2-7, with a weak D call TRBD2 (6 bases). With 6 bases removed from V and 6 bases from J, the gap between germline ends came to 18 bases. Per germline, CDR1 LGHDT and CDR2 YNNKEL (reference sequence). CDR3 length equals 14 residues.

The J gene is TRBJ1-2, the V gene TRBV5-3, with a weak D call TRBD1 (5 bases). Being an ORF, TRBV5-3 has a function that is uncertain. The V and J ends lost 5 bases and 2 bases respectively, with 10 bases between them. CDR3 length: 13 amino acids. CDR3 loop: CARSSGLNYGYTF. CDR3 bases: TGTGCCAGAAGTTCGGGACTGAACTATGGCTACACCTTC.

V gene TRBV6-5 combines with J gene TRBJ1-2; unclear D gene. Trimming took off 7 bases at V and 10 bases at J, with 22 bases between the two ends. The germline CDR1 and CDR2 sequences are MNHEY and SVGAGI. The CDR3 contains 14 residues. The CDR3 region is CASTLLGPRPNYTF. Here the CDR3 DNA reads TGTGCCAGCACTCTACTAGGGCCCCGACCTAACTACACCTTC.

The chain combines TRBV5-5 with TRBJ1-4, with TRBD1 matching over 10 bases. Per the germline V gene, CDR1 is SGHKS and CDR2 is YYEKEE (reference sequence). The CDR3 contains 18 residues. V was clipped by 1 base and J by 5 bases; unmatched bases: 11. CDR3 amino acids: CASSLHPGQGKTNEKLFF. The CDR3, as DNA: TGTGCCAGCAGCTTGCATCCGGGACAGGGGAAAACAAATGAAAAACTGTTTTTT.

This clone appeared a single time. Within the sample, other DNA sequences also encode this same CDR3. This sequence joins TRBV18 and TRBJ2-1; perhaps TRBD2 as D (6 bases). The CDR3 contains 14 residues. Germline V CDR1 and CDR2: KGHSH, LQKENI. V dropped 0 bases and J dropped 4 bases, with 7 bases sitting between them. This CDR3 reads CASSPPGLYNEQFF. The CDR3 nucleotides are TGTGCCAGCTCACCACCGGGACTTTACAATGAGCAGTTCTTC.

V and J are TRBV28 and TRBJ2-5; TRBD2 agrees at 7 bases. From germline, CDR1 is MDHEN and CDR2 SYDVKM. CDR3 size: 11 residues. Trimming at V came to 3 bases and at J to 12 bases, leaving 4 bases not matched to a gene. The CDR3 loop reads CASSFGRGEYF. CDR3 DNA: TGTGCCAGCAGTTTCGGCCGGGGGGAGTACTTC. Full variable domain (outside the CDR3, taken from reference TRBV28 and TRBJ2-5): DVKVTQSSRYLVKRTGEKVFLECVQDMDHENMFWYRQDPGLGLRLIYFSYDVKMKEKGDIPEGYSVSREKKERFSLILESASTNQTSMYLCASSFGRGEYFGPGTRLLVL.

V gene TRBV5-1 combines with J gene TRBJ2-7, with 12 positions matching TRBD2. V dropped 4 bases and J dropped 0; count of bases not matched to a gene: 5. This CDR3 is built from 16 residues. Germline V lookup: CDR1 SGHRS, CDR2 YFSETQ. CDR3 in DNA: TGCGCCAGCAGCGCCCCGACTAGCGGGGGCTCCTACGAGCAGTACTTC. This gives the protein CASSAPTSGGSYEQYF.

The chain carries TRBV29-1 and TRBJ2-3; 10 bases align to TRBD2. Germline V CDR1 and CDR2: SQVTM, ANQGSEA. V was pared by 4 bases and J by 4 bases, with 5 bases of the junction left unmatched. The CDR3 spans 14 residues. CDR3 nucleotide sequence: TGCAGCGTTGCAGTTAGCGGGGGGTCAGATACGCAGTATTTT. Protein: CSVAVSGGSDTQYF.

The chain employs TRBV9 and TRBJ1-3; D call uncertain. CDR1 is SGDLS and CDR2 is YYNGEE in the germline V gene. Between the trimmed V and J ends, which lost 2 bases and 1 base, there was a span of 19 bases. This CDR3 comprises 18 residues. The CDR3 DNA follows: TGTGCCAGCAGCGTGAGCCTCCGGGAGCCTATTTCTGGAAACACCATATATTTT. Translated, it gives CASSVSLREPISGNTIYF.

This clone was counted a single time. The chain links TRBV6-5 to TRBJ2-7; D may be TRBD1 (5 bases). Germline CDR1 is MNHEY and CDR2 is SVGAGI. CDR3 length equals 15 residues. The germline V and J ends were trimmed by 6 bases and 0 bases, with 15 bases remaining between them. CDR3 in DNA: TGTGCCAGCAGATCGTTGGGGCGACTCTCCTACGAGCAGTACTTC. Translated: CASRSLGRLSYEQYF.

The chain couples TRBV5-1 to TRBJ2-7, with 11 bases identical to TRBD1. The junction had 8 bases not matched to a gene; V was cut back by 2 bases and J by 7 bases. The germline gives CDR1 SGHRS, CDR2 YFSETQ. The CDR3 contains 15 residues. In nucleotides, the CDR3 is TGCGCCAGCAGCTTCTCGGGACAGGGGGTCAATGAGCAGTACTTC. Amino acids: CASSFSGQGVNEQYF.

This sequence joins TRBV9 and TRBJ1-1; the match to TRBD1 covers 9 bases. This CDR3 is 14 amino acids long. Germline V gene lookup returns CDR1 SGDLS and CDR2 YYNGEE. With 4 bases clipped from V and 5 bases from J, the junction kept 6 bases outside the gene matches. CDR3 nucleotide sequence: TGTGCCAGCAGCTCTATGACAGGGGGGACTGAAGCTTTCTTT. Its translation: CASSSMTGGTEAFF.

This clone was seen once. V and J are TRBV19 and TRBJ1-2; 10 bases are shared with TRBD1. The CDR3 consists of 13 residues. CDR1 and CDR2 (germline): LNHDA, SQIVND (reference sequence). V shed 6 bases and J 9 bases; nucleotides not matched to a gene: 7. The CDR3 DNA is TGTGCCAGTAGGGGGACAGGGGCCTTGAGCTACACCTTC. It codes for CASRGTGALSYTF.

The chain has TRBV6-5 and TRBJ2-7; D is perhaps TRBD2 (5 bases). Germline V gene lookup returns CDR1 MNHEY and CDR2 SVGAGI. The CDR3 loop spans 15 amino acids. V was clipped by 8 bases and J by 2 bases, with 19 bases between them. CDR3 protein: CASALSLAFTYEQYF. In DNA, the CDR3 is TGTGCCAGCGCGCTAAGCCTAGCCTTTACCTACGAGCAGTACTTC.

The rearrangement uses TRBV7-9 and TRBJ1-1, with D hard to call. CDR3 size: 13 residues. V was shortened by 1 base and J by 1 base, with 4 bases between the two germline ends. Germline loops: CDR1 SEHNR, CDR2 FQNEAQ (reference sequence). The CDR3 region is CASSLDRNTEAFF. The DNA of the CDR3 is TGTGCCAGCAGCTTAGACAGGAACACTGAAGCTTTCTTT.

The chain recombines TRBV27 with TRBJ2-5; tentatively, D is TRBD2 (5 bases). Deletions cut 7 bases from V and 6 bases from J, with 21 bases between. Germline V gene lookup returns CDR1 MNHEY and CDR2 SMNVEV (reference sequence). The CDR3 consists of 15 residues. Here the CDR3 DNA reads TGTGCCAGCATGGTGGACTCCGGCGGTATAAAGACCCAGTACTTC. Translating gives CASMVDSGGIKTQYF.

This clone showed up just once. V and J are TRBV6-5 and TRBJ1-1; D is undetermined. Germline loops: CDR1 MNHEY, CDR2 SVGAGI. This CDR3 is built from 15 residues. The V end was cut by 7 bases, the J end by 0 bases, with 15 bases between. The DNA of the CDR3 is TGTGCCAGCACCCGGGTGGGAGAAATGAACACTGAAGCTTTCTTT. It yields the protein CASTRVGEMNTEAFF.

V gene TRBV29-1 combines with J gene TRBJ2-7; D is perhaps TRBD1 (5 bases). The CDR3 loop spans 16 amino acids. The germline CDR1 and CDR2 sequences are SQVTM and ANQGSEA. The V end was cut by 3 bases, the J end by 0 bases, with 18 bases between. CDR3 sequence reads: CSVESPGPGISYEQYF. Here the CDR3 DNA reads TGCAGCGTTGAGTCCCCCGGTCCAGGGATCTCCTACGAGCAGTACTTC.

The rearrangement uses TRBV7-9 and TRBJ2-1; 8 positions agree with TRBD1. The CDR3 has 15 amino acids. Germline-derived CDR1 and CDR2 are SEHNR and FQNEAQ (reference sequence). V lost 2 bases, J lost 5 bases, and 5 bases stayed unmatched. CDR3 residues: CASSLSPTGDNEQFF. The CDR3 DNA reads as TGTGCCAGCAGCTTATCTCCGACAGGGGACAATGAGCAGTTCTTC.

This clone was seen only once. The chain employs TRBV2 and TRBJ2-4; D possibly corresponds to TRBD1 (6 bases). This CDR3 has 11 residues. Trimming removed 9 bases at V and 5 bases at J, with 8 bases between. Germline CDR1 and CDR2: SNHLY and FYNNEI. This chain's CDR3 is CASRQENIQYF. CDR3 in DNA: TGTGCCAGTAGACAGGAAAACATTCAGTACTTC.

The chain carries TRBV9 and TRBJ1-2; TRBD1 agrees at 7 bases. The CDR3 is made up of 13 amino acids. Germline CDR1 and CDR2: SGDLS and YYNGEE. The V segment lost 4 bases and the J segment 5 bases; nucleotides outside the gene matches: 5. The DNA of the CDR3 is TGTGCCAGCAGCATCAGACAGGGATATGGCTACACCTTC. Translated: CASSIRQGYGYTF.

The V and J genes are TRBV5-1 and TRBJ1-1; weak D call: TRBD1 (6 bases). Trimming cost V 2 bases and J 6 bases, with 20 bases left between them. Germline CDR1 SGHRS, CDR2 YFSETQ. The CDR3 covers 16 residues. CDR3 protein: CASSFGARQQGSEAFF. CDR3 bases: TGCGCCAGCAGCTTTGGTGCCCGCCAACAGGGTTCTGAAGCTTTCTTT.

This rearrangement joins TRBV2 to TRBJ2-5; D remains ambiguous. CDR3 length: 17 amino acids. Per the germline V gene, CDR1 is SNHLY and CDR2 is FYNNEI. Trimming took off 4 bases at V and 1 base at J, with 19 bases between the two ends. The CDR3 loop reads CASSGQPDKPLQETQYF. The DNA for the CDR3 is TGTGCCAGCAGTGGTCAGCCAGACAAACCTCTCCAAGAGACCCAGTACTTC.

This clone was seen more than once but under ten times. The chain has TRBV5-1 and TRBJ1-4, with D maybe TRBD1 (5 bases). CDR1 is SGHRS and CDR2 is YFSETQ in the germline V gene. The V end was cut by 5 bases, the J end by 8 bases, with 13 bases between. This CDR3 is built from 13 residues. CDR3 DNA sequence: TGCGCCAGCAGTTCAGACAGAACCGAAAAACTGTTTTTT. Amino acid sequence: CASSSDRTEKLFF.

The chain combines TRBV7-2 with TRBJ2-5; no clear D. The CDR3 covers 12 residues. Germline values: CDR1 SGHTA, CDR2 FQGNSA. V was cut by 4 bases and J by 5 bases, with 8 bases left in between. The CDR3 bases are TGTGCCAGCAGCTCCTGGGCGGAGACCCAGTACTTC. Amino acids: CASSSWAETQYF. Drawing the rest from reference TRBV7-2 and TRBJ2-5, the complete variable domain is GAGVSQSPSNKVTEKGKDVELRCDPISGHTALYWYRQSLGQGLEFLIYFQGNSAPDKSGLPSDRFSAERTGGSVSTLTIQRTQQEDSAVYLCASSSWAETQYFGPGTRLLVL.